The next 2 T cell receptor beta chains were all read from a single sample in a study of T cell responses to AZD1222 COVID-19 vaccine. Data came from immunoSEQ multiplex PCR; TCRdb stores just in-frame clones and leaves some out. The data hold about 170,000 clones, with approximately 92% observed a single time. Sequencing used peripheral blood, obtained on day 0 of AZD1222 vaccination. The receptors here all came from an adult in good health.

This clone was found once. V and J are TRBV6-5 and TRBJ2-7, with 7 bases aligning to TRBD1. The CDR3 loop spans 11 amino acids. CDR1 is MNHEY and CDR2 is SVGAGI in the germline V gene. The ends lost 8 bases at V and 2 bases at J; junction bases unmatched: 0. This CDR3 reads CASDRAYEQYF. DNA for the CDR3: TGTGCCAGCGACAGGGCCTACGAGCAGTACTTC.

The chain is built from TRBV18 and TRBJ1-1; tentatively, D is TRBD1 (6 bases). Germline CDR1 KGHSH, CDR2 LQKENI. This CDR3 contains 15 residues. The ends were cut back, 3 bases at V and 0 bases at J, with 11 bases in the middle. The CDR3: CASSPPTGVNTEAFF. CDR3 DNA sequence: TGTGCCAGCTCACCTCCGACAGGCGTGAACACTGAAGCTTTCTTT. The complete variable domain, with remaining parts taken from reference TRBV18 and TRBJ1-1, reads NAGVMQNPRHLVRRRGQEARLRCSPMKGHSHVYWYRQLPEEGLKFMVYLQKENIIDESGMPKERFSAEFPKEGPSILRIQQVVRGDSAAYFCASSPPTGVNTEAFFGQGTRLTVV.